The 8 T cell receptor beta chains listed next were all sequenced from one sample in a study of shared clonotypes between healthy human individuals. Sequencing was performed with immunoSEQ multiplex PCR; in TCRdb, only in-frame clones are kept and a portion is missing. The table lists over a million clones, roughly 95% of them singletons. The material sequenced was naive CD4+ T cells sorted from blood. The subset was: CD45RA+ positively selected. The receptor set was obtained from a man aged 30 to 45 in good health.

The genes are TRBV11-2 and TRBJ1-4; no clear D gene. This CDR3 has 12 residues. V lost 2 bases, J lost 10 bases, and 8 bases lay in between. The germline CDR1 and CDR2 sequences are SGHAT and FQNNGV. CDR3 nucleotide sequence: TGTGCCAGCAGCTTAAAAAGTGGAAAACTGTTTTTT. Its translation is CASSLKSGKLFF.

Points on this clone: Other DNA sequences in the same sample also yield this CDR3. This chain links TRBV5-1 with TRBJ1-4; D is unresolved. The CDR3 is 14 amino acids. CDR1 is SGHRS and CDR2 is YFSETQ in the germline V gene. The V and J ends lost 0 bases and 3 bases respectively, with 6 bases between them. This chain's CDR3 is CASSLVGSNEKLFF. Here the CDR3 DNA reads TGCGCCAGCAGCTTGGTGGGTTCTAATGAAAAACTGTTTTTT.

The chain links TRBV5-4 to TRBJ2-5; D possibly corresponds to TRBD1 (5 bases). Trimming pared 2 bases from V and 2 bases from J, leaving 13 bases between. The CDR3 runs 15 residues. The germline CDR1 and CDR2 sequences are SGHNT and YYREEE (reference sequence). The CDR3 spells CASSLDPGLQETQYF. CDR3 sequence (DNA): TGTGCCAGCAGCTTAGACCCAGGGTTGCAAGAGACCCAGTACTTC. Drawing the rest from reference TRBV5-4 and TRBJ2-5, the complete variable domain is ETGVTQSPTHLIKTRGQQVTLRCSSQSGHNTVSWYQQALGQGPQFIFQYYREEENGRGNFPPRFSGLQFPNYSSELNVNALELDDSALYLCASSLDPGLQETQYFGPGTRLLVL.

V gene TRBV19 combines with J gene TRBJ2-1; TRBD2 matches 7 bases. Germline V CDR1 and CDR2: LNHDA, SQIVND (reference sequence). This CDR3 has 14 residues. V gave up 10 bases and J gave up 4 bases; unmatched junction bases: 10. For the CDR3, the DNA is TGTGCCACCGTTCGGGGGGTGGGTTACAATGAGCAGTTCTTC. It codes for CATVRGVGYNEQFF.

The chain carries TRBV19 and TRBJ2-2; TRBD2 matches at 9 bases. The ends lost 6 bases at V and 4 bases at J; junction bases unmatched: 6. The V gene's germline CDR1 is LNHDA and CDR2 SQIVND (reference sequence). The CDR3 sequence is 15 residues long. In nucleotides, the CDR3 is TGTGCCAGTAGACGAGCGGGAGGAACCACCGGGGAGCTGTTTTTT. This encodes CASRRAGGTTGELFF.

Only one count was recorded for this clone. The chain couples TRBV27 to TRBJ2-6, with D possibly being TRBD1 (6 bases). The ends were cut back, 7 bases at V and 2 bases at J, with 12 bases in the middle. CDR3 length equals 15 residues. Germline assignment: CDR1 MNHEY and CDR2 SMNVEV (reference sequence). Here the CDR3 DNA reads TGTGCCAGCAACTCCCGACAGGCTGGGGCCAACGTCCTGACTTTC. It specifies CASNSRQAGANVLTF.

The chain uses TRBV19 and TRBJ1-4; TRBD1 agrees at 7 bases. Germline trimming cut 8 bases from V and 0 bases from J; bases unmatched to any gene: 9. Per the germline V gene, CDR1 is LNHDA and CDR2 is SQIVND (reference sequence). CDR3 length: 16 amino acids. CDR3 DNA sequence: TGTGCCAGTGGCTCGGGACAGCCTACAACTAATGAAAAACTGTTTTTT. It is translated as CASGSGQPTTNEKLFF.

The chain has TRBV7-2 and TRBJ2-7; 7 bases align to TRBD2. Trimming at V came to 6 bases and at J to 6 bases, leaving 20 bases not matched to a gene. CDR3 size: 17 residues. Germline V gene data show CDR1 as SGHTA and CDR2 as FQGNSA. CDR3 DNA sequence: TGTGCCAGCAGTCGAGCTCCGACTAGCAGGGAGGTATCCGAGCAGTACTTC. Its translation: CASSRAPTSREVSEQYF.